This note documents a single T cell receptor (beta chain) sequence. Its antigen is unknown. These data come from a study of cytomegalovirus exposure and HLA in healthy donors. CDR1 and CDR2 (germline): MDHEN, SYDVKM. There are 16 residues in the CDR3. Losses at the gene ends were 5 bases for V and 4 bases for J; bases not matched to a gene: 12. Using immunoSEQ multiplex PCR, the repertoire was profiled, and TCRdb retains in-frame clones only, with some absent. The sample contains about 170,000 clones, approximately 89% of which appear only once. Points from the study as a whole: Clusters of TCRs from the first cohort tended to co-occur in the roughly 120 validation repertoires (as a later analysis found). The study labeled 180 or so TCR beta chains cytomegalovirus-associated.

The sequenced sample was PBMCs. The rearrangement uses TRBV28 and TRBJ2-7, with TRBD1 matching 9 bases. This receptor was taken from a man aged 18-30 years in good health and CMV-seropositive. The CDR3 sequence is CASSAPGQGNYYEQYF. The CDR3, as DNA: TGTGCCAGCAGTGCCCCGGGACAGGGAAATTATTACGAGCAGTACTTC. Together with reference TRBV28 and TRBJ2-7, the CDR3 gives the full variable domain: DVKVTQSSRYLVKRTGEKVFLECVQDMDHENMFWYRQDPGLGLRLIYFSYDVKMKEKGDIPEGYSVSREKKERFSLILESASTNQTSMYLCASSAPGQGNYYEQYFGPGTRLTVT.